This TCR beta chain was recovered during a study of regulatory T cells in long-lasting Graves disease listed by TCRdb under 2021. Background for the entire study: To count as having persistent Graves' disease, a patient had to have received antithyroid drug treatment for over 5 years with TSH receptor autoantibodies remaining persistently positive. Patients with persistent Graves' disease were compared with patients with newly diagnosed Graves' disease using TCR sequencing and RNA sequencing of peripheral blood. The study took place in China and was registered as a clinical trial. A total of around 35 samples underwent TCR sequencing: about 13 from persistent and roughly 20 from newly diagnosed Graves' disease patients. On average, persistent Graves' disease patients in the clinical cohort had been on antithyroid drugs for approximately ten years.

Libraries came from multiplex PCR. Sequencing was performed on an Illumina HiSeq 4000. To build TCR beta libraries, CDR3 regions were amplified by Arm-PCR using iRepertoire HTBI primers. Before sequencing, the PCR products underwent gel purification. Processing in the source paper ran as follows. Gene usage analysis of CDR3 amino acid clonotypes relied on the roughly 58 TRBV and 14 TRBJ segments identified across samples. Filtered high-quality paired reads were merged into contigs using COPE and FqMerger. BLAST was used to align contigs to IMGT TRBV, TRBD and TRBJ reference genes, with CDR3 defined following IMGT. Clonotypes above 0.1% frequency were classified as highly expanded clones. Repertoire diversity was measured by Shannon entropy, and V-J evenness by the Gini coefficient. A clonotype was considered public if more than one individual shared it. The public reads were run again by TCRdb, first through fastp at Q25 and then through MiXCR, and only productive beta chains were kept. Merged by CDR3 protein, the rows form single entries marked with the most common genes and DNA. The V and J calls were determined by TCRdb, not by the authors. A total of 300,000 or so distinct CDR3 sequences appear in this sample, around 20% of them only once. Jointly, the top ten make up less than 35% of the sample.

In light of the paper, this sample's time point label describes: persistent/refractory GD, antithyroid drugs over 5 years with positive TRAb. For both TCR sequencing and RNA sequencing, RNA was extracted from PBMCs in TRIzol. Graves' disease was diagnosed according to American Thyroid Association guidelines. Patients were recruited from an endocrinology department in Xi'an, China. From each patient, around 9 milliliters of peripheral blood was collected into an EDTA anticoagulant tube. Ficoll Paque Plus density gradient separation was used to isolate PBMCs, and no further T cell sorting was done. An Agilent 2100 Bioanalyzer and agarose gel were used to check RNA quality, and a NanoDrop 2000 was used to measure RNA concentration. The germline ends are 14 bases apart after V is trimmed by 4 bases and J by 7 bases. The CDR3 numbers 14 residues from cysteine through phenylalanine. Here the CDR3 DNA is all that survives: 42 bases in frame from base 1. CDR1 and CDR2 are drawn from the germline V gene: MGHRA, YSYEKL.

Study-wide findings and limitations: Persistent patients shared more public clonotypes among themselves (approximately 2,500) than newly diagnosed patients did (approximately 900). Preferential use of TRBV28, TRBJ1-2 and TRBJ2-5 was observed in persistent disease, whereas TRBV20-1 and TRBJ2-1 were favored in newly diagnosed disease. Sequencing and analysis were limited to the TCR beta chain. Compared with newly diagnosed patients, patients with persistent Graves' disease had lower TCR Shannon entropy and fewer highly expanded clones, which suggests clonal expansion. Peripheral blood alone was examined, since thyroid tissue, which constituted the primary lesion, could not be accessed. The authors noted that the small sample size was a limitation that may lower accuracy.

On this clonotype: Its antigen is currently not known. It has no much larger one-base neighbor in the sample; base qualities were not kept.

The receptor chain draws on TRBV4-1 and TRBJ1-5; the D gene is perhaps TRBD1, on 5 matching bases. The specimen comprised peripheral blood mononuclear cells (PBMCs), sampled when the disease was refractory, from a patient treated with antithyroid drugs. The source is a female donor with Graves disease. The CDR3 protein: CASSPSPGVQPQHF. The DNA reads TGCGCCAGCAGCCCCTCCCCGGGGGTCCAGCCCCAGCATTTT.